This T cell receptor (beta chain) was sequenced in a study of CD8+ T cells in alopecia areata. The treatment denotes: oral pan-JAK inhibitor, 5-10 mg twice daily. Reverse transcribed after extraction, RNA yielded cDNA as the sequencing template. Here immunoSEQ multiplex PCR was the method, and the copy in TCRdb shows in-frame clones only, minus some. The repertoire holds 200,000 to 250,000 clones, with 50% to 70% as singletons. CDR1 is ENHRY and CDR2 is SYGVKD in the germline V gene. The length of the CDR3 is 11 residues. Trimming stripped 11 bases from V and 8 bases from J, with 15 bases between. This TCR came from a human donor with alopecia areata. The chain combines TRBV10-3 with TRBJ1-2; D possibly corresponds to TRBD1 (5 bases). The sequences come from CD4+ T cells sorted from blood, collected at week 4, from a patient treated with tofacitinib. CDR3 in DNA: TGTGCCCTCCGTGGGGCGGGAGGCTACACCTTC. It yields the protein CALRGAGGYTF.